Below, 20 T cell receptor beta chains from the same sample are listed, as sequenced in a study of post-analysis software for immune sequencing data (dated by TCRdb to about 2015). General study outcomes and caveats: A handful of TRBV segments, including TRBV5-6, TRBV5-1 and TRBV20-1, were significantly more frequent in patients than controls.

Their target antigens are unknown. The library was made by PCR. TCRdb records Illumina HiSeq 2500 as the sequencer. Unique molecular identifiers were incorporated into TCR beta cDNA libraries to reduce PCR and sequencing biases. The public reads were reanalyzed by TCRdb: fastp trimming at Q25, MiXCR alignment, in-frame beta chains only. Each CDR3 protein gets just one entry, which takes the most common genes and DNA from the rows behind it. The table for this sample lists around 400,000 distinct CDR3 sequences; roughly 40% of them were counted only once. The ten most abundant clones make up approximately 7.1% of the sample. The sequenced sample consisted of blood. The receptors shown here come from a girl aged 2 to 10 with multiple sclerosis.

V gene TRBV25-1 combines with J gene TRBJ2-5; 7 bases fit TRBD1. CDR1 MGHDK and CDR2 SYGVNS come from the germline V gene. This CDR3 spans 16 amino acids. The ends lost 4 bases at V and 2 bases at J; junction bases unmatched: 10. CDR3 nucleotides: TGTGCCAGCAGTGCTAGAGCCGGGACAGTTCAAGAGACCCAGTACTTC. It translates to CASSARAGTVQETQYF.

V usage is TRBV20-1 and J usage is TRBJ2-3; 8 bases are a match to TRBD2. This CDR3 spans 15 amino acids. Per germline, CDR1 DFQATT and CDR2 SNEGSKA (reference sequence). Trimming removed 4 bases from V and 3 bases from J; junction bases left unmatched: 9. This CDR3 reads CSATRTSSDTDTQYF. CDR3 nucleotide sequence: TGCAGTGCTACCCGGACTAGCTCAGATACAGATACGCAGTATTTT.

V usage is TRBV7-9 and J usage is TRBJ2-1; D is undetermined. With 2 bases removed from V and 8 bases from J, the gap between germline ends came to 16 bases. The V gene's germline CDR1 is SEHNR and CDR2 FQNEAQ (reference sequence). The CDR3 length is 15 residues. The CDR3 region has the DNA TGTGCCAGCAGCTTATGGCGGCCCGGTAGTTATGAGCAGTTCTTC. Protein product: CASSLWRPGSYEQFF.

As regards this clonotype: The junction and the germline gene differ at one end; a read error may be behind it. This rearrangement joins TRBV29-1 to TRBJ2-2; 7 positions match TRBD2. This CDR3 is 13 amino acids long. Germline CDR1 SQVTM, CDR2 ANQGSEA. In DNA form, the CDR3 reads TGCAGCGCTATTACTAGCGACCCCGGGGAGCGGTTTTTT. Translated, it gives CSAITSDPGERFF.

This clonotype occurred many times. This chain joins TRBV5-4 and TRBJ2-1, with TRBD2 matching 10 bases. The CDR3 has 15 amino acids. Germline-derived CDR1 and CDR2 are SGHNT and YYREEE (reference sequence). Losses at the gene ends were 3 bases for V and 0 bases for J; bases not matched to a gene: 0. The CDR3 spells CASSSSGSSYNEQFF. CDR3 in DNA: TGTGCCAGCAGCTCTAGCGGGAGCTCCTACAATGAGCAGTTCTTC. The full variable domain, in which reference TRBV5-4 and TRBJ2-1 provide the parts outside the CDR3, is ETGVTQSPTHLIKTRGQQVTLRCSSQSGHNTVSWYQQALGQGPQFIFQYYREEENGRGNFPPRFSGLQFPNYSSELNVNALELDDSALYLCASSSSGSSYNEQFFGPGTRLTVL.

CDR3 nucleotide sequence: TGCAGTGCTTGGATCTCCTACGAGCAGTACTTC. Translation: CSAWISYEQYF. The chain links TRBV20-1 to TRBJ2-7, with D unresolved. Trimming cost V 5 bases and J 0 bases, with 5 bases left between them. The germline V gene has CDR1 DFQATT and CDR2 SNEGSKA (reference sequence). CDR3 length equals 11 residues.

The chain joins TRBV29-1 to TRBJ1-1, with 9 bases that match TRBD1. Germline V gene data show CDR1 as SQVTM and CDR2 as ANQGSEA. The CDR3 is 15 amino acids. V was pared by 4 bases and J by 0 bases, with 6 bases of the junction left unmatched. The CDR3 DNA is TGCAGCGTTGGCGGCAACAGGGGGCTGAACACTGAAGCTTTCTTT. Amino acid sequence: CSVGGNRGLNTEAFF.

A few counts support this clonotype. This chain links TRBV9 with TRBJ1-2, with TRBD1 matching 7 bases. CDR1 and CDR2 from the germline V gene are SGDLS and YYNGEE. This CDR3 has 16 amino acids. The V and J ends lost 3 bases and 4 bases, in that order; junction bases with no gene match: 12. The CDR3 reads CASSDRAGRGSYGYTF. CDR3 bases: TGTGCCAGCAGCGACAGGGCTGGCAGGGGGTCCTATGGCTACACCTTC.

The chain couples TRBV18 to TRBJ2-5; D call uncertain. Trimming pared 3 bases from V and 1 base from J, leaving 3 bases between. This CDR3 has 12 residues. Germline CDR1 reads KGHSH; CDR2 reads LQKENI. The CDR3 sequence: CASSPRQETQYF. The DNA of the CDR3 is TGTGCCAGCTCACCTCGCCAAGAGACCCAGTACTTC.

The chain is built from TRBV12-3 or TRBV12-4 and TRBJ2-3; no reliable D call. This CDR3 has 14 residues. Trimming left V 6 bases short and J 3 bases short, with 13 bases between. As DNA, the CDR3 is TGTGCCAGCAGCCCCCCCTCGGGTACAGATACGCAGTATTTT. Translating it yields CASSPPSGTDTQYF.

The chain's CDR3 is CSVEDNVALAGMGQYF. DNA for the CDR3: TGCAGCGTTGAAGATAACGTGGCACTAGCGGGGATGGGGCAGTACTTC. The chain employs TRBV29-1 and TRBJ2-5, with 10 bases aligning to TRBD2. Losses at the gene ends were 0 bases for V and 11 bases for J; bases not matched to a gene: 15. The CDR3 loop spans 16 amino acids. Germline CDR1 is SQVTM and CDR2 is ANQGSEA.

This clonotype was seen only a few times. This chain joins TRBV25-1 and TRBJ2-1; tentatively, D is TRBD2 (6 bases). Trimming left V 7 bases short and J 7 bases short, with 20 bases between. From germline, CDR1 is MGHDK and CDR2 SYGVNS. This CDR3 has 15 residues. The CDR3 sequence: CASNEVSPAGNEQFF. CDR3 DNA sequence: TGTGCCAGCAACGAAGTATCCCCTGCGGGGAATGAGCAGTTCTTC. Drawing the rest from reference TRBV25-1 and TRBJ2-1, the complete variable domain is EADIYQTPRYLVIGTGKKITLECSQTMGHDKMYWYQQDPGMELHLIHYSYGVNSTEKGDLSSESTVSRIRTEHFPLTLESARPSHTSQYLCASNEVSPAGNEQFFGPGTRLTVL.

This clonotype came up a few times. The gene calls are TRBV7-2 and TRBJ2-7; D is undetermined. This CDR3 has 16 residues. The germline V gene encodes CDR1 SGHTA and CDR2 FQGNSA. Between the trimmed V and J ends, which lost 3 bases and 0 bases, there was a span of 15 bases. The CDR3 DNA follows: TGTGCCAGCAGCTTTGGGCACCAGCCCTCCTCCTACGAGCAGTACTTC. It translates to CASSFGHQPSSYEQYF.

V gene TRBV7-3 combines with J gene TRBJ2-7, with 9 bases aligning to TRBD2. The J call may be incorrect, as the DNA end agrees better with TRBJ2-5. The CDR3 consists of 14 residues. Germline V gene sequence: CDR1 SGHTA, CDR2 FQGTGA. The CDR3 is CASSSSGAGETQYF. CDR3 nucleotide sequence: TGTGCCAGCAGCTCTAGCGGGGCGGGGGAGACCCAGTACTTC.

V and J are TRBV6-5 and TRBJ1-2, with D possibly matching TRBD1 (5 bases). Trimming removed 5 bases at V and 5 bases at J, with 18 bases between. The CDR3 spans 15 residues. Germline CDR1 and CDR2: MNHEY and SVGAGI. CDR3 nucleotides: TGTGCCAGCAGTCCCCAATCGGGACGGAGTTATGGCTACACCTTC. Encoded protein: CASSPQSGRSYGYTF.

This chain uses TRBV7-2 with TRBJ2-7, with 14 nucleotides matching TRBD2. The CDR3 sequence is 14 residues long. Germline V CDR1 and CDR2: SGHTA, FQGNSA. V gave up 3 bases and J gave up 5 bases; unmatched junction bases: 0. This CDR3 reads CASSLTSGRDEQYF. For the CDR3, the DNA is TGTGCCAGCAGCTTGACTAGCGGGAGGGACGAGCAGTACTTC.

Comments on this clonotype: This may come from a read error, since a much larger clone is one base off. This rearrangement joins TRBV7-3 to TRBJ2-1, with 8 bases matching TRBD2. Near its end, the DNA agrees better with TRBJ2-7, so the J call may be wrong. The CDR3 spans 14 residues. Germline V gives CDR1 SGHTA, CDR2 FQGTGA. The CDR3: CAGSLGSGVNEQYF. The CDR3 DNA reads TGTGCCGGCAGTCTCGGTAGCGGGGTCAACGAGCAGTACTTC.

This clonotype came up a few times. The chain links TRBV28 to TRBJ2-3; the match to TRBD2 covers 9 bases. CDR3 length: 16 residues. CDR1 MDHEN and CDR2 SYDVKM come from the germline V gene. J lost 3 bases, V lost 5 bases, and 9 bases had no gene match. DNA for the CDR3: TGTGCCAGCAGTCCGTTAGCGGGGGCATGGACAGATACGCAGTATTTT. It is translated as CASSPLAGAWTDTQYF.

Points on this clonotype: Compared with germline, one end of the junction differs, possibly owing to a read error. The genes are TRBV5-6 and TRBJ2-1, with D perhaps TRBD2 (7 bases). From germline, CDR1 is SGHDT and CDR2 YYEEEE. The CDR3 is made up of 15 amino acids. The DNA of the CDR3 is TGTGCCAGCATGCCTTTAGGGGGGGCCAAGAATGGGCAGTTCTTC. Translation gives CASMPLGGAKNGQFF. The full variable domain, in which reference TRBV5-6 and TRBJ2-1 provide the parts outside the CDR3, is DAGVTQSPTHLIKTRGQQVTLRCSPKSGHDTVSWYQQALGQGPQFIFQYYEEEERQRGNFPDRFSGHQFPNYSSELNVNALLLGDSALYLCASMPLGGAKNGQFFGPGTRLTVL.

The chain joins TRBV5-6 to TRBJ1-2, with TRBD1 as a possible D gene (6 bases). Trimming removed 3 bases at V and 2 bases at J, with 11 bases between. The CDR3 runs 14 residues. Germline CDR1 is SGHDT and CDR2 is YYEEEE. DNA for the CDR3: TGTGCCAGCAGCTGGACAGCCAGCAACTATGGCTACACCTTC. Protein product: CASSWTASNYGYTF.